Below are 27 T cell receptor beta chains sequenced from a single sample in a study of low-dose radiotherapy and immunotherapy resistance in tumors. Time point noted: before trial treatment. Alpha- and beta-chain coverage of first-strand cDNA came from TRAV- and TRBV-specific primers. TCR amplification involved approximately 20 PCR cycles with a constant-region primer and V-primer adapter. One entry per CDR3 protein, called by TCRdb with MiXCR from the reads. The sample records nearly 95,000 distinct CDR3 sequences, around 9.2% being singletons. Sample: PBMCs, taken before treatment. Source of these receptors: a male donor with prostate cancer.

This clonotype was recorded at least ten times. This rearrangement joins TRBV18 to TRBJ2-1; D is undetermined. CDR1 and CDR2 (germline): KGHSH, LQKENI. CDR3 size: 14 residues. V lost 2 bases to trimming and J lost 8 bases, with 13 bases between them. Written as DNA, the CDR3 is TGTGCCAGCTCACCATTTCTTCTACGGGATGAGCAGTTCTTC. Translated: CASSPFLLRDEQFF.

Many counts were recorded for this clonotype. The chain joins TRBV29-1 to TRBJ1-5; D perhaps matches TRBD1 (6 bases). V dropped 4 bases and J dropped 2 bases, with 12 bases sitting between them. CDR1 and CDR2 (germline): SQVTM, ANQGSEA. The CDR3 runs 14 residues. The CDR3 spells CSVGKGDGNQPQHF. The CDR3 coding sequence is TGCAGCGTTGGTAAGGGGGACGGCAATCAGCCCCAGCATTTT.

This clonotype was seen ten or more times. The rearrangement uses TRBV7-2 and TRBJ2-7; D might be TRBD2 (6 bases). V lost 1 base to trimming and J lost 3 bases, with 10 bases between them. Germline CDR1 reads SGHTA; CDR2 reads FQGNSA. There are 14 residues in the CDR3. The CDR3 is CASSLVAGSYEQYF. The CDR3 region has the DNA TGTGCCAGCAGCTTAGTTGCCGGGAGCTACGAGCAGTACTTC.

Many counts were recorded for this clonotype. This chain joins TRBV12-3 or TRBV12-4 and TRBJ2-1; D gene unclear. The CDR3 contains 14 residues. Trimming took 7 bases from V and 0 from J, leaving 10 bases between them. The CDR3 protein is CASTLKHSYNEQFF. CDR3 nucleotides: TGTGCCAGCACTCTGAAACACTCCTACAATGAGCAGTTCTTC.

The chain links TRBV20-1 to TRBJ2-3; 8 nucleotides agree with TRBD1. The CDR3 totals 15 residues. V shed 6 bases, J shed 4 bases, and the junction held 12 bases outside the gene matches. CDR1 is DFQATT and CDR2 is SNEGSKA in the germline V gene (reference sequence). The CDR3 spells CSAPGGGGWSDTQYF. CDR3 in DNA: TGCAGTGCCCCAGGGGGCGGAGGGTGGTCAGATACGCAGTATTTT.

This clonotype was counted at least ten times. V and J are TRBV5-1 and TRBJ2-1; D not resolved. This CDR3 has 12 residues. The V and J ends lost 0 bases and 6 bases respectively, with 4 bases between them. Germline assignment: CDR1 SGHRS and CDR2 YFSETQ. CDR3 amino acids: CASSLGVNEQFF. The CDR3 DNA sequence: TGCGCCAGCAGCTTGGGAGTCAATGAGCAGTTCTTC.

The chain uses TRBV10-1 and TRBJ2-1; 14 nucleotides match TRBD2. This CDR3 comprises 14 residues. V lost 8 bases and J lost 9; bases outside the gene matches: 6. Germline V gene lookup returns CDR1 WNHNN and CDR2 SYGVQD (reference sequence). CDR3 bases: TGCGCCAGCGGGACTAGCGGGAGTCGGGGTGAGCAGTTCTTC. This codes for CASGTSGSRGEQFF.

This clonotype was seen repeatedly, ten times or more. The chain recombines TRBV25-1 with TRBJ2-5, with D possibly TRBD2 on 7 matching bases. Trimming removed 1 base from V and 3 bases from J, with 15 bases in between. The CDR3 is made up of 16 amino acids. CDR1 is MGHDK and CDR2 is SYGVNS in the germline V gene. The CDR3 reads CASSELGQGREETQYF. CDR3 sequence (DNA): TGTGCCAGCAGTGAATTAGGCCAGGGGAGGGAAGAGACCCAGTACTTC.

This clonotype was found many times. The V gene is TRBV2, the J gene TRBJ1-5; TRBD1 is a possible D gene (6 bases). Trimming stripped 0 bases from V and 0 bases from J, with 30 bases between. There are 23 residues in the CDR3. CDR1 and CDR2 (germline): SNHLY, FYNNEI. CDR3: CASSEALPFWERVRGYSNQPQHF. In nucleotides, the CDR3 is TGTGCCAGCAGTGAAGCGCTTCCGTTTTGGGAGAGGGTAAGGGGGTATAGCAATCAGCCCCAGCATTTT.

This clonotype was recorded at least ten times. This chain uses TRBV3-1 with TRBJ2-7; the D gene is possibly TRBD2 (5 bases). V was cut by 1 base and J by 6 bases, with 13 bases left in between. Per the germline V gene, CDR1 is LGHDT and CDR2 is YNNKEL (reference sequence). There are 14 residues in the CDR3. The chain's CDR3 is CASSQVAGSIEQYF. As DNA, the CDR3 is TGTGCCAGCAGCCAAGTGGCGGGTAGCATCGAGCAGTACTTC.

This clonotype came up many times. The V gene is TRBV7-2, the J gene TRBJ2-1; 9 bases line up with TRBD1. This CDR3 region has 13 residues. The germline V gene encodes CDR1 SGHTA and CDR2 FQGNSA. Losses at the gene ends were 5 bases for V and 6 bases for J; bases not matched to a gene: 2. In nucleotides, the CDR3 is TGTGCCAGCAGCACGACAGGGGGCAATGAGCAGTTCTTC. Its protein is CASSTTGGNEQFF.

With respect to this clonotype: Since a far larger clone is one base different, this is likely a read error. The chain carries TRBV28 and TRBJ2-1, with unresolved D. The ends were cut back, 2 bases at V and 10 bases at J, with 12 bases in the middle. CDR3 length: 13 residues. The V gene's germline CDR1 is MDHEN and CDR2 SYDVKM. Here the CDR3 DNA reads TGTGCCAGCAGTTTAATCCAGCCCGGCGAGCAGTTCTTC. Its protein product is CASSLIQPGEQFF.

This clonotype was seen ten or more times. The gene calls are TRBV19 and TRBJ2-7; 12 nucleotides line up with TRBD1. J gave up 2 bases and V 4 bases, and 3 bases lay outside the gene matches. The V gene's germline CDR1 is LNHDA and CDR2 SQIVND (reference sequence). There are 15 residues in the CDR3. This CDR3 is CASSTGTGGPYEQYF. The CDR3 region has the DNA TGTGCCAGTAGTACCGGGACAGGGGGCCCCTACGAGCAGTACTTC.

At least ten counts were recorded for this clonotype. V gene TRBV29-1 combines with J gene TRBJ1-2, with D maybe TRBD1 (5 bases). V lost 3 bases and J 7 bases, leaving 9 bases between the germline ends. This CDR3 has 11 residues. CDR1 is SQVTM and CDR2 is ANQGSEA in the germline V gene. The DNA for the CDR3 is TGCAGCGTTGACAGGGATCGTGGCTACACCTTC. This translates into CSVDRDRGYTF.

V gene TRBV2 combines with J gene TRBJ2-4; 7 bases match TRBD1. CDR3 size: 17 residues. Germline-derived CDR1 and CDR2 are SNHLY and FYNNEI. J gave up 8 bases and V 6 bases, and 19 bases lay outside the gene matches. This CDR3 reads CASRIGQEFRAQDIQYF. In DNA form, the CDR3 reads TGTGCCAGCAGAATCGGACAGGAATTCAGGGCCCAGGACATTCAGTACTTC.

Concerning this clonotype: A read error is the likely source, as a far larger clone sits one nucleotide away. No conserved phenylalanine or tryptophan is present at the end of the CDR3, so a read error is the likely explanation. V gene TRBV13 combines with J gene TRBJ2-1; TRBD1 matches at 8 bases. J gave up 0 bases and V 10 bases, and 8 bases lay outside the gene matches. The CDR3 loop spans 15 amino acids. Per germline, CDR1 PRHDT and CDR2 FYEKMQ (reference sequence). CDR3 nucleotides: TGTGCCACAGAATCTGACAGGGGCTCCTACAATGAGCAGTTCCTC. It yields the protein CATESDRGSYNEQFL.

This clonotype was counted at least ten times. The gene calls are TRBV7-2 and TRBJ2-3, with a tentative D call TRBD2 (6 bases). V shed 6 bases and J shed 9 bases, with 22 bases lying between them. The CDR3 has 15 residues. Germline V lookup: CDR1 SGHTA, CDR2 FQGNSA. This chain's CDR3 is CASSPTQRATTTQYF. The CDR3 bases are TGTGCCAGCAGTCCTACCCAGCGGGCCACGACAACGCAGTATTTT.

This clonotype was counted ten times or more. CDR3 loop: CSVSRGSQETQYF. In DNA form, the CDR3 reads TGCAGCGTTAGCCGCGGGTCCCAAGAGACCCAGTACTTC. This chain connects TRBV29-1 to TRBJ2-5; D may be TRBD2 (5 bases). This CDR3 has 13 residues. The V gene lost 5 bases and the J gene lost 1 base, with 11 bases spanning the gap. Germline V gene sequence: CDR1 SQVTM, CDR2 ANQGSEA.

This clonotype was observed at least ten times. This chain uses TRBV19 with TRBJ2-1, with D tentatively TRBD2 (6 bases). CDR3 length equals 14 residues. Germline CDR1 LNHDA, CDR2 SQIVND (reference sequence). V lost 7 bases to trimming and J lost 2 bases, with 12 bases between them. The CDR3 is CASIAEETYNEQFF. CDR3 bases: TGTGCCAGTATAGCGGAGGAGACCTACAATGAGCAGTTCTTC.

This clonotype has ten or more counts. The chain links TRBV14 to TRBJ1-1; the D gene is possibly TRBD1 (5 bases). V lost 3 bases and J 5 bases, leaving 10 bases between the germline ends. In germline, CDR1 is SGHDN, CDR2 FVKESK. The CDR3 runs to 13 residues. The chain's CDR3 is CASSHTGRTEAFF. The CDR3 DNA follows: TGTGCCAGCAGCCACACGGGGCGGACTGAAGCTTTCTTT.

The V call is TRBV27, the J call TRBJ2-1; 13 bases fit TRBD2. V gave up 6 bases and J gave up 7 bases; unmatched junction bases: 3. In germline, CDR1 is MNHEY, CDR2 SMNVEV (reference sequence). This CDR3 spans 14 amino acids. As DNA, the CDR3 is TGTGCCAGCAGGGGACTAGCGGGATTTAATGAGCAGTTCTTC. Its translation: CASRGLAGFNEQFF.

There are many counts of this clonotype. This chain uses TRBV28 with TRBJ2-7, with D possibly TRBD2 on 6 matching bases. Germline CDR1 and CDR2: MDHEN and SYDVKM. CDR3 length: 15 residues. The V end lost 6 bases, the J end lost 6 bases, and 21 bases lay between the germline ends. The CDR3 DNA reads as TGTGCCAGCAGCCTCCCTGTCGGCGGGGATGGCGAGCAGTACTTC. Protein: CASSLPVGGDGEQYF.

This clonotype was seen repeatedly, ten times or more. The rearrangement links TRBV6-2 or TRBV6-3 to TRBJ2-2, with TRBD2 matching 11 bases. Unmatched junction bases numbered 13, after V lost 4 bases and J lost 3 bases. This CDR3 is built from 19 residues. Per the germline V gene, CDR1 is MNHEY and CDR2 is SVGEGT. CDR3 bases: TGTGCCAGCAGTTCCATCACTAGCGGGGGAATGTTAGACACCGGGGAGCTGTTTTTT. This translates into CASSSITSGGMLDTGELFF.

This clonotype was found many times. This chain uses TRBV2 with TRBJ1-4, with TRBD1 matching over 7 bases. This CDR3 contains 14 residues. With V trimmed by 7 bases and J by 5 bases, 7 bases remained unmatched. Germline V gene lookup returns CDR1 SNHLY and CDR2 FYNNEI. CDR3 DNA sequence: TGTGCCAGCACCCAGACAGGGAGGAATGAAAAACTGTTTTTT. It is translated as CASTQTGRNEKLFF. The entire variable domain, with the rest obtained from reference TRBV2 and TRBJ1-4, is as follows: EPEVTQTPSHQVTQMGQEVILRCVPISNHLYFYWYRQILGQKVEFLVSFYNNEISEKSEIFDDQFSVERPDGSNFTLKIRSTKLEDSAMYFCASTQTGRNEKLFFGSGTQLSVL.

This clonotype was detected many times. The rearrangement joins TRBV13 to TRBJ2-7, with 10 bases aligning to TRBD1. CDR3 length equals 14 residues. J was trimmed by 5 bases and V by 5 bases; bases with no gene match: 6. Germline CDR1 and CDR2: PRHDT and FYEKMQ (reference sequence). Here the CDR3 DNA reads TGTGCCAGCAGCGCTCGGGACAGGGGAAACGAGCAGTACTTC. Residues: CASSARDRGNEQYF. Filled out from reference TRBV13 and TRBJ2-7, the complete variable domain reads AAGVIQSPRHLIKEKRETATLKCYPIPRHDTVYWYQQGPGQDPQFLISFYEKMQSDKGSIPDRFSAQQFSDYHSELNMSSLELGDSALYFCASSARDRGNEQYFGPGTRLTVT.

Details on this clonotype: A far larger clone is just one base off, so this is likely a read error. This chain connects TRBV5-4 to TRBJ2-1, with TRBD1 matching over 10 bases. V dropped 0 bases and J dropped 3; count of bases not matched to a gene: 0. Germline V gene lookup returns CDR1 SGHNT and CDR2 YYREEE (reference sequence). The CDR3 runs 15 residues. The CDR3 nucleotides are TGTGCCAGCAGCTTGGGGACAGGGGGCTACAATGAGCAGTTCTTC. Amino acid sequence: CASSLGTGGYNEQFF.

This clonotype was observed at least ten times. This CDR3 is CASSPGNQPQHF. The CDR3 DNA reads as TGTGCCAGTAGTCCCGGAAATCAGCCCCAGCATTTT. V gene TRBV19 combines with J gene TRBJ1-5; D remains ambiguous. This CDR3 has 12 residues. Trimming left V 5 bases short and J 4 bases short, with 6 bases between. Germline-derived CDR1 and CDR2 are LNHDA and SQIVND (reference sequence). Filled out from reference TRBV19 and TRBJ1-5, the complete variable domain reads DGGITQSPKYLFRKEGQNVTLSCEQNLNHDAMYWYRQDPGQGLRLIYYSQIVNDFQKGDIAEGYSVSREKKESFPLTVTSAQKNPTAFYLCASSPGNQPQHFGDGTRLSIL.